This T cell receptor (beta chain) originates from a study of blood T cell repertoires in COVID-19 (dated by TCRdb to about 2020). Study-wide context: Collaborator samples came from the United States, Italy and Spain and covered acute and convalescent phases of COVID-19. Where available, HLA class I and class II types were taken from metadata supplied by the sample provider and were not determined by assay-based typing. A de-identified subject ID, COVID-19 status, age in years and sex were almost always included in the sample metadata. Subjects who had been exposed to COVID-19, were actively infected with it, or had recovered from it provided the deeply sampled blood TCRbeta repertoires that made up the dataset. The repertoires were released in a freely available public database meant as a resource for research on the immune response to SARS-CoV-2. The prospective study material was composed of cDNA or gDNA derived from T cells, B-cell-depleted T cells, or PBMCs. Samples were obtained from the ongoing ImmuneRACE study (first 160 participants) and from some 1,200 subjects provided by 6 global collaborators. General conclusions and limits of the study: How much clinical and demographic metadata was included differed by source and by participant, and the metadata was provided uncurated.

CDR1 MNHNY and CDR2 SVGAGI are derived from the germline V gene (reference sequence). The CDR3 spans 14 residues, from the cysteine through the phenylalanine. Only the CDR3 DNA is retained, 42 bases long and in frame from the first base. Between the V and J ends, shortened by 0 bases and 4 bases respectively, the junction contains 7 bases. As to this clone: Its antigen remains unidentified. No base quality information exists; no much larger clone differs at one position.

Each collaborating institution followed its own protocols to collect whole blood in K2EDTA tubes. For TCRbeta analysis, collaborator samples were shipped as frozen whole blood, as isolated PBMCs, or as DNA extracted from either sample type. TCRbeta CDR3 regions were amplified from genomic DNA using the immunoSEQ Assay, a bias-controlled multiplex PCR. Under the source paper's analysis protocol: The number of nucleated cells in each sample was estimated by amplification of reference gene primers within the assay. Sequence reads were collapsed and filtered to measure the absolute abundance of every unique TCRbeta CDR3 rearrangement. For each sample, productive Simpson clonality was calculated by taking the square root of Simpson's diversity index across productive rearrangements. TCRdb provides this immuneACCESS table in a form limited to in-frame rearrangements. Some clones are lacking; in checked studies, under half of them reflect an unresolved V gene, and why the rest are absent is not known. The V and J calls and clone size come from that table; D and trimming were worked out from the DNA. The sample yields 130,000 to 150,000 clones; approximately 86% were counted once. The top ten constitute roughly 2.9% of the sample.

The receptor was isolated from a woman aged 35 to 49 with active or convalescent COVID-19. Sequencing was carried out using peripheral blood. The chain is assembled from TRBV6-6 and TRBJ1-3; the D gene assignment is ambiguous. CDR3 region: CASSYSQQGNTIYF. The DNA sequence reads TGTGCCAGCAGTTACTCCCAACAGGGAAACACCATATATTTT.